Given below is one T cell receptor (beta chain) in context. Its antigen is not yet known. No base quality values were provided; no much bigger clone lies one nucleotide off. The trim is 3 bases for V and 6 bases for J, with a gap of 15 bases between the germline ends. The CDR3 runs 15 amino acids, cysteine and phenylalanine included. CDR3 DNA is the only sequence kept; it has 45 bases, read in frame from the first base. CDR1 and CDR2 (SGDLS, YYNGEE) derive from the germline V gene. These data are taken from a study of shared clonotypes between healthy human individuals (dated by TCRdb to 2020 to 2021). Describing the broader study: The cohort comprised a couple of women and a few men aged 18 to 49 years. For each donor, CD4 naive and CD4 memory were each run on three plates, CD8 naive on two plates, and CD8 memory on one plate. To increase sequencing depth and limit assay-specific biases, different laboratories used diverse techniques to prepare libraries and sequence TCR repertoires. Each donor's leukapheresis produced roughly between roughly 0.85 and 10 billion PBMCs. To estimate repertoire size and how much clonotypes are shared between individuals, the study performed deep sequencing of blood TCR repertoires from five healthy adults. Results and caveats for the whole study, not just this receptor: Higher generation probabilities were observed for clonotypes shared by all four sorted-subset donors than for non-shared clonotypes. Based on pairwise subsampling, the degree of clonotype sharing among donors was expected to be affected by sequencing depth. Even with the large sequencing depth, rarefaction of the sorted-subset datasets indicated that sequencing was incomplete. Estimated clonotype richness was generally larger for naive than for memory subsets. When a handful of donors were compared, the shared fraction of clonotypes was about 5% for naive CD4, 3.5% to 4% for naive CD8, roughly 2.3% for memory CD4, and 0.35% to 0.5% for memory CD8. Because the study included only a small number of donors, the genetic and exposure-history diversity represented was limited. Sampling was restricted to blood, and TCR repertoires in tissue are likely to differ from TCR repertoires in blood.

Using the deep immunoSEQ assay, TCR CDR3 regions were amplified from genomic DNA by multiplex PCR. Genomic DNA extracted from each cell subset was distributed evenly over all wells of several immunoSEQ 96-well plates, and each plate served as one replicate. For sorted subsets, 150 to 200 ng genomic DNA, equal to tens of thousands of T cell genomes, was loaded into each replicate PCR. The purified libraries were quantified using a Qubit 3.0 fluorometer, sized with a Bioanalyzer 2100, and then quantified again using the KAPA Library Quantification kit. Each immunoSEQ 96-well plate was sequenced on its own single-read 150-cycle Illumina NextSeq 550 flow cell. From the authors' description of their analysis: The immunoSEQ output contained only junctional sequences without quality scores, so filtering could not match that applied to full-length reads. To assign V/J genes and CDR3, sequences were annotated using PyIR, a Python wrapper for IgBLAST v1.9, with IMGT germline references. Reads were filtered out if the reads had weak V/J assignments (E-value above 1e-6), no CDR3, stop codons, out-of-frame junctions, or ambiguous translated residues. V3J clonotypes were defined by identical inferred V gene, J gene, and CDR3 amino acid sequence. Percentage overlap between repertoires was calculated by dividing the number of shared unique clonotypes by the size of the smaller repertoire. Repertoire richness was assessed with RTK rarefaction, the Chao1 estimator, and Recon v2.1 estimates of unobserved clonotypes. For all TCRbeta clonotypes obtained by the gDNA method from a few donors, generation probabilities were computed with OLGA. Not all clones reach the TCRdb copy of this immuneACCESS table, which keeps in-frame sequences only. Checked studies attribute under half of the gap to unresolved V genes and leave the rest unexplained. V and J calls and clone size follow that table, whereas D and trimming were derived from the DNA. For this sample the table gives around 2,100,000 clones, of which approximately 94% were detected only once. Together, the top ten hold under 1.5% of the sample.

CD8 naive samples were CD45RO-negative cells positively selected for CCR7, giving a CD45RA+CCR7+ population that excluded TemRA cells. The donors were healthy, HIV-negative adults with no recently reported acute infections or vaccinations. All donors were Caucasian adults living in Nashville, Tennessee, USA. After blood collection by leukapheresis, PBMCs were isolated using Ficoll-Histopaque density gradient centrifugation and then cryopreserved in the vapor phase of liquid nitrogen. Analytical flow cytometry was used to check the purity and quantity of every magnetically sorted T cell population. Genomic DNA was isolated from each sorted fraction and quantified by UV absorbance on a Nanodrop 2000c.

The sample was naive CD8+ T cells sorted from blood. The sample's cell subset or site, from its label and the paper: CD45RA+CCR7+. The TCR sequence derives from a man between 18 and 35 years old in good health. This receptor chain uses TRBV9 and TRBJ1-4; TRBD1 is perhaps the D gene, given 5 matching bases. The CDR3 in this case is CASSGHGGVDEKLFF. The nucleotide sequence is TGTGCCAGCAGCGGACATGGGGGGGTCGATGAAAAACTGTTTTTT. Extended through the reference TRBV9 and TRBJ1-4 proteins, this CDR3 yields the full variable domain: DSGVTQTPKHLITATGQRVTLRCSPRSGDLSVYWYQQSLDQGLQFLIQYYNGEERAKGNILERFSAQQFPDLHSELNLSSLELGDSALYFCASSGHGGVDEKLFFGSGTQLSVL.